These 22 T cell receptor beta chains originate from one sample sequenced in a study of blood T cell repertoires in COVID-19. Using immunoSEQ multiplex PCR, the repertoire was profiled, and TCRdb retains in-frame clones only, with some absent. Of more than 200,000 clones in the sample, 88% were seen once. The sequenced sample consisted of peripheral blood. All receptors derive from a man in his 70s with acute or convalescent COVID-19.

The chain couples TRBV6-2 or TRBV6-3 to TRBJ1-2; 7 bases align to TRBD1. V shed 5 bases and J 7 bases; nucleotides not matched to a gene: 10. Germline lookup yields CDR1 MNHEY and CDR2 SVGEGT. The CDR3 extends over 14 amino acids. CDR3 region: CASSLQGWESGYTF. DNA for the CDR3: TGTGCCAGCAGTCTACAGGGGTGGGAGTCTGGCTACACCTTC.

This chain links TRBV2 with TRBJ2-1; D call uncertain. Trimming pared 7 bases from V and 5 bases from J, leaving 12 bases between. Germline V gene lookup returns CDR1 SNHLY and CDR2 FYNNEI. The CDR3 runs to 13 residues. The CDR3 reads CASTGQSHNEQFF. CDR3 DNA: TGTGCCAGCACGGGTCAGTCGCACAATGAGCAGTTCTTC.

V gene TRBV19 combines with J gene TRBJ1-3; D gene ambiguous. V was trimmed by 6 bases and J by 9 bases, leaving 9 bases between them. The CDR3 is 11 amino acids. Germline V gives CDR1 LNHDA, CDR2 SQIVND (reference sequence). In DNA form, the CDR3 reads TGTGCCAGTAGCTCCTACAGCACCATATATTTT. Translating it yields CASSSYSTIYF. The full variable domain, completed using reference TRBV19 and TRBJ1-3, is DGGITQSPKYLFRKEGQNVTLSCEQNLNHDAMYWYRQDPGQGLRLIYYSQIVNDFQKGDIAEGYSVSREKKESFPLTVTSAQKNPTAFYLCASSSYSTIYFGEGSWLTVV.

There are a few counts of this clone. J is TRBJ2-1 and V is TRBV5-1; D gene uncertain. CDR3 length equals 17 residues. The germline CDR1 and CDR2 sequences are SGHRS and YFSETQ. The ends were cut back, 1 base at V and 7 bases at J, with 21 bases in the middle. The CDR3 reads CASSLTPSYDTPNEQFF. The CDR3 DNA reads as TGCGCCAGCAGCTTGACCCCCTCATATGACACTCCTAATGAGCAGTTCTTC.

This CDR3 reads CASRGVNYGYTF. Written as DNA, the CDR3 is TGTGCCAGCAGAGGGGTAAACTATGGCTACACCTTC. The gene calls are TRBV6-5 and TRBJ1-2, with D maybe TRBD1 (5 bases). Looked up from germline, CDR1 is MNHEY and CDR2 is SVGAGI. The V end lost 6 bases, the J end lost 2 bases, and 7 bases lay between the germline ends. This CDR3 is 12 amino acids long.

The chain combines TRBV7-2 with TRBJ2-1; 14 bases line up with TRBD2. Germline V gives CDR1 SGHTA, CDR2 FQGNSA. The trim removed 5 bases at V and 9 bases at J, leaving 9 bases unmatched. CDR3 length: 16 amino acids. CDR3 sequence (DNA): TGTGCCAGCAGCGCGGGGACTAGCGGGAGTCTTGGTGAGCAGTTCTTC. Encoded protein: CASSAGTSGSLGEQFF.

The genes are TRBV19 and TRBJ1-4; D is undetermined. The CDR3 contains 15 residues. The V gene's germline CDR1 is LNHDA and CDR2 SQIVND (reference sequence). With 3 bases removed from V and 5 bases from J, the gap between germline ends came to 13 bases. The CDR3 here is CASSMDQRSNEKLFF. The CDR3 bases are TGTGCCAGTAGTATGGATCAGAGGTCCAATGAAAAACTGTTTTTT. The complete variable domain, with remaining parts taken from reference TRBV19 and TRBJ1-4, reads DGGITQSPKYLFRKEGQNVTLSCEQNLNHDAMYWYRQDPGQGLRLIYYSQIVNDFQKGDIAEGYSVSREKKESFPLTVTSAQKNPTAFYLCASSMDQRSNEKLFFGSGTQLSVL.

The chain has TRBV28 and TRBJ2-6; D is unresolved. V gave up 1 base and J gave up 2 bases, with 6 bases separating them. The CDR3 is made up of 15 amino acids. The germline gives CDR1 MDHEN, CDR2 SYDVKM. CDR3 nucleotides: TGTGCCAGCAGTTTATTCCCCACTGGGGCCAACGTCCTGACTTTC. Translation gives CASSLFPTGANVLTF.

V and J are TRBV5-5 and TRBJ1-5; 12 bases agree with TRBD1. The germline CDR1 and CDR2 sequences are SGHKS and YYEKEE (reference sequence). The CDR3 covers 15 residues. V lost 4 bases to trimming and J lost 4 bases; unmatched junction nucleotides: 3. DNA of the CDR3: TGTGCCAGCAGCGGGACAGGGGGCCTGAATCAGCCCCAGCATTTT. This gives the protein CASSGTGGLNQPQHF.

This clone has a handful of counts. The gene calls are TRBV4-2 and TRBJ2-1; D ambiguous. The CDR3 sequence is 15 residues long. Trimming took off 0 bases at V and 1 base at J, with 7 bases between the two ends. Germline V gene sequence: CDR1 LGHNA, CDR2 YNFKEQ. CDR3 coding DNA: TGTGCCAGCAGCCAAGACAGGCTGTCCTACAATGAGCAGTTCTTC. It codes for CASSQDRLSYNEQFF.

The rearrangement joins TRBV2 to TRBJ2-7; TRBD2 might be the D (5 bases). The CDR3 spans 15 residues. The germline V gene encodes CDR1 SNHLY and CDR2 FYNNEI. Trimming took 5 bases from V and 4 from J, leaving 18 bases between them. CDR3 DNA sequence: TGTGCCAGCAGTCGGGATCCCAGGAATGGATACGAGCAGTACTTC. Residues: CASSRDPRNGYEQYF.

This chain's CDR3 is CASRNEGTGTSGYTF. CDR3 in DNA: TGTGCCAGCAGAAACGAGGGGACAGGGACGAGTGGCTACACCTTC. This chain uses TRBV6-5 with TRBJ1-2; 9 bases agree with TRBD1. With 6 bases clipped from V and 7 bases from J, the junction kept 12 bases outside the gene matches. Per the germline V gene, CDR1 is MNHEY and CDR2 is SVGAGI. The CDR3 totals 15 residues.

This clone was observed once. The chain recombines TRBV7-2 with TRBJ2-7, with D perhaps matching TRBD2 (5 bases). Germline loops: CDR1 SGHTA, CDR2 FQGNSA. Deletions cut 0 bases from V and 6 bases from J, with 15 bases between. The CDR3 length is 15 residues. In nucleotides, the CDR3 is TGTGCCAGCAGCTTAGCGACGGGAATCGTAAGCGAGCAGTACTTC. Amino acids: CASSLATGIVSEQYF. Variable domain in full (rest from reference TRBV7-2 and TRBJ2-7): GAGVSQSPSNKVTEKGKDVELRCDPISGHTALYWYRQSLGQGLEFLIYFQGNSAPDKSGLPSDRFSAERTGGSVSTLTIQRTQQEDSAVYLCASSLATGIVSEQYFGPGTRLTVT.

Points on this clone: This sample also contains other DNA sequences that code for the same CDR3. This chain links TRBV5-1 with TRBJ2-7; 12 bases align to TRBD1. The CDR3 spans 14 residues. Germline loops: CDR1 SGHRS, CDR2 YFSETQ. Trimming took 3 bases from V and 7 from J; bases not matched to a gene: 5. CDR3 sequence reads: CASSSGQGAYEQYF. CDR3 DNA sequence: TGCGCCAGCAGCTCGGGACAGGGGGCATATGAGCAGTACTTC.

The chain is built from TRBV7-2 and TRBJ2-1, with 9 nucleotides matching TRBD1. V lost 5 bases, J lost 4 bases, and 9 bases stayed unmatched. CDR1 is SGHTA and CDR2 is FQGNSA in the germline V gene. This CDR3 region has 16 residues. Written as DNA, the CDR3 is TGTGCCAGCAGCCCTAGTCAGGGACAGGGATACAATGAGCAGTTCTTC. Protein sequence: CASSPSQGQGYNEQFF.

This clone was seen a single time. The chain links TRBV2 to TRBJ2-7; tentative D call: TRBD1 (6 bases). CDR1 is SNHLY, CDR2 FYNNEI, per germline. This CDR3 region has 13 residues. Trimming left V 5 bases short and J 4 bases short, with 12 bases between. CDR3 in amino acids: CASSRDTRYEQYF. The CDR3 DNA follows: TGTGCCAGCAGTCGGGACACTCGATACGAGCAGTACTTC.

The V call is TRBV3-1 (or the pseudogene TRBV3-2), the J call TRBJ2-7, with D perhaps TRBD1 (5 bases). V gave up 4 bases and J gave up 3 bases, with 13 bases separating them. CDR1 and CDR2 from the germline V gene are LGHDT and YNNKEL (reference sequence). This CDR3 has 14 amino acids. The CDR3 DNA is TGTGCCAGCAGCCTTGCGCAGGGTATCTACGAGCAGTACTTC. This codes for CASSLAQGIYEQYF.

In DNA form, the CDR3 reads TGTGCCAGTAGTATAGACACGGCGGGGGTCCAGCCCCAGCATTTT. Translation gives CASSIDTAGVQPQHF. The chain combines TRBV19 with TRBJ1-5; perhaps TRBD1 as D (5 bases). This CDR3 spans 15 amino acids. Germline CDR1 LNHDA, CDR2 SQIVND (reference sequence). Trimming stripped 0 bases from V and 7 bases from J, with 13 bases between.

The CDR3 here is CASSFAGVRNEQFF. CDR3 nucleotide sequence: TGTGCCAGCAGCTTCGCGGGAGTCCGGAATGAGCAGTTCTTC. V gene TRBV7-3 combines with J gene TRBJ2-1; 7 nucleotides align to TRBD2. Germline CDR1 and CDR2: SGHTA and FQGTGA. This CDR3 is built from 14 residues. Trimming took 3 bases from V and 7 from J; bases not matched to a gene: 6. Drawing the rest from reference TRBV7-3 and TRBJ2-1, the complete variable domain is GAGVSQTPSNKVTEKGKYVELRCDPISGHTALYWYRQSLGQGPEFLIYFQGTGAADDSGLPNDRFFAVRPEGSVSTLKIQRTERGDSAVYLCASSFAGVRNEQFFGPGTRLTVL.

The chain joins TRBV19 to TRBJ1-5; D perhaps matches TRBD1 (5 bases). The CDR3 is 16 residues long. V was cut by 1 base and J by 3 bases, with 13 bases left in between. Germline loops: CDR1 LNHDA, CDR2 SQIVND (reference sequence). The CDR3 DNA follows: TGTGCCAGTAGTATAGGAAGACAGATCTACAATCAGCCCCAGCATTTT. Protein sequence: CASSIGRQIYNQPQHF.

CDR3: CASSIVGGMETQYF. The CDR3 DNA sequence: TGTGCCAGTAGTATAGTAGGGGGAATGGAGACCCAGTACTTC. The chain joins TRBV19 to TRBJ2-5, with a tentative D call TRBD1 (6 bases). Per the germline V gene, CDR1 is LNHDA and CDR2 is SQIVND (reference sequence). The CDR3 has 14 amino acids. The V gene lost 1 base and the J gene lost 5 bases, with 11 bases spanning the gap.

The J gene is TRBJ1-6, the V gene TRBV10-3; D might be TRBD1 (6 bases). The CDR3 totals 17 residues. Germline assignment: CDR1 ENHRY and CDR2 SYGVKD. The ends were cut back, 2 bases at V and 7 bases at J, with 18 bases in the middle. The CDR3 nucleotides are TGTGCCATCAGTGAGCCACCCATCGGGGGGGCGAATTCACCCCTCCACTTT. As protein: CAISEPPIGGANSPLHF.